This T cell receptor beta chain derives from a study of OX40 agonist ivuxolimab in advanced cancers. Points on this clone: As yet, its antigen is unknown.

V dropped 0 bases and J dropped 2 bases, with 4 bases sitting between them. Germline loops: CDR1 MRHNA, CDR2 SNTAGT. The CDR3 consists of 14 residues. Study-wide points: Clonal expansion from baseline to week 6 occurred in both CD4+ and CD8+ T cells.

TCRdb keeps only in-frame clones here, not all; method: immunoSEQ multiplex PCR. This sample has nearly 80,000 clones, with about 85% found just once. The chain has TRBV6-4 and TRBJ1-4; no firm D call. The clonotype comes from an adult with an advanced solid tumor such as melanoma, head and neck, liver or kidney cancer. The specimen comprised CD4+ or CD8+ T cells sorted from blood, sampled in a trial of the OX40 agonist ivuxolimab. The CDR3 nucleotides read TGTGCCAGCAGTGACTCGAGGACTAATGAAAAACTGTTTTTT. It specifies CASSDSRTNEKLFF.